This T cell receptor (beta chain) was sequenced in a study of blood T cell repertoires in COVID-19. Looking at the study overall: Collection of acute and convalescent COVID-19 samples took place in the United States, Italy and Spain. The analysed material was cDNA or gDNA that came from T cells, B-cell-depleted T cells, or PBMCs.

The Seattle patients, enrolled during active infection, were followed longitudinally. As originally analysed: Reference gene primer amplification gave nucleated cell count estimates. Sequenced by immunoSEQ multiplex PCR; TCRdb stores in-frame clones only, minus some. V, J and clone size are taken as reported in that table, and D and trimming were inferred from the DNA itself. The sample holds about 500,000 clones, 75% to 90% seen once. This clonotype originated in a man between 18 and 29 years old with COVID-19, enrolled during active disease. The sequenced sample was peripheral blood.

CDR3 protein: CSVVDRGSSYEQYF. For the CDR3, the DNA is TGCAGCGTCGTCGACAGGGGGAGCTCCTACGAGCAGTACTTC. V gene TRBV29-1 combines with J gene TRBJ2-7, with 9 bases fitting TRBD1. This CDR3 has 14 amino acids. Germline V gene data show CDR1 as SQVTM and CDR2 as ANQGSEA. Unmatched junction bases numbered 6, after V lost 6 bases and J lost 0 bases.